Listed here is a single T cell receptor (beta chain). Its antigen remains undetermined. No base quality values were provided; no much bigger clone lies one nucleotide off. This sample was taken from a study of shared clonotypes between healthy human individuals (dated by TCRdb to the early 2020s). Concerning the study at large: The cohort comprised a couple of women and a few men aged 18 to 49 years. Per donor, leukapheresis produced somewhere between about 0.9 and 9 billion PBMCs. For each donor, three plates each were used for CD4 naive and CD4 memory, two plates were used for CD8 naive, and one plate was used for CD8 memory. To estimate repertoire size and how much clonotype sharing occurs between individuals, the study deeply sequenced the blood TCR repertoires of several healthy adults. To increase sequencing depth and limit assay-specific biases, different laboratories used diverse techniques to prepare libraries and sequence TCR repertoires.

Healthy HIV-negative adults with no recently reported acute infections or vaccinations were included as donors. Every donor was a Caucasian adult living in Nashville, Tennessee, USA. CD4+ T cells were enriched by magnetic negative selection; naive cells were then positively selected on CD45RA, and the negative fraction formed the memory subset. After blood collection by leukapheresis, PBMCs were isolated using Ficoll-Histopaque density gradient centrifugation and then cryopreserved in the vapor phase of liquid nitrogen. Purity and quantity of every magnetically sorted T cell population were checked by analytical flow cytometry. Each sorted fraction had its genomic DNA isolated and then quantified by UV absorbance on a Nanodrop 2000c. Results the study describes overall, beyond this receptor: Clonotypes shared by all four sorted-subset donors showed higher generation probabilities than non-shared clonotypes. Based on pairwise subsampling, the degree of clonotype sharing among donors was expected to be affected by sequencing depth. The genetic and exposure-history diversity represented was limited by the small number of donors. Incomplete sequencing was indicated by rarefaction of sorted-subset datasets, despite the large sequencing depth. Larger estimated clonotype richness was generally found for naive subsets than for memory subsets. Sampling was restricted to blood, and TCR repertoires in tissues likely differ from the TCR repertoires found in blood. Approximately 5% of naive CD4, roughly 3.6% of naive CD8, approximately 2% of memory CD4, and roughly 0.4% of memory CD8 clonotypes were shared across a handful of donors.

The CDR1 and CDR2 encoded by the germline V gene are SGHRS and YFSETQ. Counted from cysteine to phenylalanine, this CDR3 has 17 amino acids. The DNA shown is the 51-base CDR3, in frame from base 1. Trimming leaves V shorter by 4 bases and J shorter by 7 bases, with the junction holding 17 bases beyond the gene matches. Using the deep immunoSEQ assay, TCR CDR3 regions were amplified from genomic DNA by multiplex PCR. For each cell subset, the extracted genomic DNA was distributed evenly across all wells of several immunoSEQ 96-well plates, and each plate served as one replicate. For sorted subsets, roughly 200 ng genomic DNA, equal to about 30,000 T cell genomes, was loaded into each replicate PCR. The purified libraries were quantified using a Qubit 3.0 fluorometer, sized with a Bioanalyzer 2100, and then quantified again using the KAPA Library Quantification kit. Every immunoSEQ 96-well plate was sequenced on a dedicated single-read 150-cycle Illumina NextSeq 550 flow cell. The published analysis was carried out like this. The immunoSEQ output contained only junctional sequences without quality scores, so filtering could not match that applied to full-length reads. To assign V/J genes and CDR3, sequences were annotated against IMGT germline references using PyIR, a Python wrapper for IgBLAST v1.9. Any read was removed if the V/J assignment was weak (E-value above 1e-6), the CDR3 was missing, or the read contained stop codons, out-of-frame junctions, or ambiguous translated residues. A V3J clonotype was defined by an identical inferred V gene, J gene, and CDR3 amino acid sequence. The percentage overlap between two repertoires was calculated by dividing the number of shared unique clonotypes by the size of the smaller repertoire. Three approaches were used to assess repertoire richness: RTK rarefaction, the Chao1 estimator, and Recon v2.1 estimates of unobserved clonotypes. Generation probabilities were computed with OLGA for all TCRbeta clonotypes obtained by the gDNA method from a few donors. What TCRdb holds here is the immuneACCESS table cut down to in-frame rearrangements. Part of the clones is not present; checked against another copy, under half of the missing clones reflect an unresolved V gene, and the others are unexplained. That table furnishes V, J and clone size, whereas the DNA furnished D and trimming. The sample table records 2 million to 3 million clones; roughly 93% of these occur just once. Of the sample, 0.36% is held by the ten largest clones.

The chain couples TRBV5-1 to TRBJ1-3; 7 central bases correspond to TRBD1. This sequence was found in a man aged 18 to 30 in good health. Some clones in this sample may be carry-over from other donors' samples. Sequencing was carried out using naive CD4+ T cells from PBMCs. The label giving this sample's cell subset or site can be read as: CD45RA+ positively selected. The bases are TGCGCCAGCAGCACCTGGACAGGCCGCTCCCCCCGGAACACCATATATTTT. Its amino acids are CASSTWTGRSPRNTIYF. Extended through the reference TRBV5-1 and TRBJ1-3 proteins, this CDR3 yields the full variable domain: KAGVTQTPRYLIKTRGQQVTLSCSPISGHRSVSWYQQTPGQGLQFLFEYFSETQRNKGNFPGRFSGRQFSNSRSEMNVSTLELGDSALYLCASSTWTGRSPRNTIYFGEGSWLTVV.